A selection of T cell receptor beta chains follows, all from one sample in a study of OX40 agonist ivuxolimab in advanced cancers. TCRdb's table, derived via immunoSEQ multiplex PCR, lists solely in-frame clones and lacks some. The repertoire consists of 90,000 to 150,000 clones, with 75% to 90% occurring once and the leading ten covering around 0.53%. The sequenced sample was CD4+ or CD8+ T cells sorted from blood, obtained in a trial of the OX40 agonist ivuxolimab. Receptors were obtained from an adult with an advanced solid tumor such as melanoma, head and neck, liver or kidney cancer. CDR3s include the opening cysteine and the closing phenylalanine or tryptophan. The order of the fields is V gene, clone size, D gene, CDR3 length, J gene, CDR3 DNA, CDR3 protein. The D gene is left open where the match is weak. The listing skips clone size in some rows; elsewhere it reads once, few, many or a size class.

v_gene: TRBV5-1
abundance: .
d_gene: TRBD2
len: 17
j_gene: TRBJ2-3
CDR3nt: TGCGCCAGCAGCCCGAGTCGGACTAGCGGGGGCACAGATACGCAGTATTTT
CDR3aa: CASSPSRTSGGTDTQYF

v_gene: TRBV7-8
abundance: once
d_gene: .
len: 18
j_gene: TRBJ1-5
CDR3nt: TGTGCCAGCAGCCCCGAAATTGGTGGCGCGGGCCGAAATCAGCCCCAGCATTTT
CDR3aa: CASSPEIGGAGRNQPQHF

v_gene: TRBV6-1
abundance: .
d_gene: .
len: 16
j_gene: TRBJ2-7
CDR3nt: TGTGCCAGCAGTGAACAAGGGGCGATGGCTACCTACGAGCAGTACTTC
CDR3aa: CASSEQGAMATYEQYF

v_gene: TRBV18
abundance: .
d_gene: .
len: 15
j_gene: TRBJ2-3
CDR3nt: TGTGCCAGCTCACCACGAGAGCTTCCCACAGATACGCAGTATTTT
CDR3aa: CASSPRELPTDTQYF

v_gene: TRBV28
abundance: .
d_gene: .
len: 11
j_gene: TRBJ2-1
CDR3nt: TGTGCCAGCAGTTCTCGCATTGAGCAGTTCTTC
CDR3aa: CASSSRIEQFF

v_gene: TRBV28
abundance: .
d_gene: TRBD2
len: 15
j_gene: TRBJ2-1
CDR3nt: TGTGCCAGCAACTTTCATAGCGGGGGGTCCAATGAGCAGTTCTTC
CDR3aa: CASNFHSGGSNEQFF

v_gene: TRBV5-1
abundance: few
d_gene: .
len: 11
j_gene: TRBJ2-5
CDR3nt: TGCGCCAGCAGCTTGGAAGAGACCCAGTACTTC
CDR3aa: CASSLEETQYF

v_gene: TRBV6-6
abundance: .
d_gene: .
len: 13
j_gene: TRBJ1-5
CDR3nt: TGTGCCAGCAGTTACGGGCACGATCAGCCCCAGCATTTT
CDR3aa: CASSYGHDQPQHF

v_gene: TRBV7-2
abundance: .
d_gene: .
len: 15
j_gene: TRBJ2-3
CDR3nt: TGTGCCAGCACCAGGGGGGCAGGGTACACAGATACGCAGTATTTT
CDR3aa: CASTRGAGYTDTQYF

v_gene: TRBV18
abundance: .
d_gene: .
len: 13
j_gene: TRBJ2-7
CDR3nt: TGTGCCAGCTCACCACAGGGGGTCTACGAGCAGTACTTC
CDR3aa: CASSPQGVYEQYF

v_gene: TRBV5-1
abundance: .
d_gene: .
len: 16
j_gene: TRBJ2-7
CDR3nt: TGCGCCAGCAGCTTGGGGGACCCTGGGGGAAGGTACGAGCAGTACTTC
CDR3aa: CASSLGDPGGRYEQYF

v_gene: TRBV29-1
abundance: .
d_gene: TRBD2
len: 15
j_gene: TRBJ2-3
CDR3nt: TGCAGCGTTCCCCCGCCAGCGGGGGTAACAGATACGCAGTATTTT
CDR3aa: CSVPPPAGVTDTQYF

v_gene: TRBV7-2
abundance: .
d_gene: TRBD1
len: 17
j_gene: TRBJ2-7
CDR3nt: TGTGCCAGCAGCTTAGAATTGTTGGGACAGGGGTCTTACGAGCAGTACTTC
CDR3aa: CASSLELLGQGSYEQYF

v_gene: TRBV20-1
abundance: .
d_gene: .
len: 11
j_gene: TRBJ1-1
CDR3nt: TGCAGTGCTAGGGACGGAACTGAAGCTTTCTTT
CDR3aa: CSARDGTEAFF

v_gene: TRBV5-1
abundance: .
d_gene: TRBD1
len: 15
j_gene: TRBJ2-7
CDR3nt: TGCGCCAGCAGCTTGACAGGACAGGGGAGTGACGAGCAGTACTTC
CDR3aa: CASSLTGQGSDEQYF

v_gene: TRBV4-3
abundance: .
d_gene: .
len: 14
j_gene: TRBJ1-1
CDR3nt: TGCGCCAGCAGCCAAGTGGCTGGGAACACTGAAGCTTTCTTT
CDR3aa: CASSQVAGNTEAFF

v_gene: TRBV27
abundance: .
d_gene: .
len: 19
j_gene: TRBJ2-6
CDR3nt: TGTGCCAGCAGTTCCCCCCCGGGACGAGGGCTTTCTGGGGCCAACGTCCTGACTTTC
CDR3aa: CASSSPPGRGLSGANVLTF

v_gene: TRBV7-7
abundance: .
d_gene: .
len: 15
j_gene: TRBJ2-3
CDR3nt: TGTGCTAGCAGCGCCGCGGGGGCCGTCACAGATACGCAGTATTTT
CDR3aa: CASSAAGAVTDTQYF

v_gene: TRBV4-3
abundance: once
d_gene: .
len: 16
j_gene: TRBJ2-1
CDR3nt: TGCGCCAGCAGCCAAGAGGGAGGCCTAGCGTTCACTGAGCAGTTCTTC
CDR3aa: CASSQEGGLAFTEQFF

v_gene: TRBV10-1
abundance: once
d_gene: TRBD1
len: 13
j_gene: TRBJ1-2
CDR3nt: TGCGCCAGCAGCGACAGGGGGGGGCTTGGCTACACCTTC
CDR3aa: CASSDRGGLGYTF

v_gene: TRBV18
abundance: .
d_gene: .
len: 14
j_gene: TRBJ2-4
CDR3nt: TGTGCCAGCTCGCCGGGGGTAGCCAAAAACATTCAGTACTTC
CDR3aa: CASSPGVAKNIQYF

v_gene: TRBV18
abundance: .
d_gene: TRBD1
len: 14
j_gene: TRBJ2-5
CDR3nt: TGTGCCAGCTCACCGGGACAGATCCAAGAGACCCAGTACTTC
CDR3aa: CASSPGQIQETQYF

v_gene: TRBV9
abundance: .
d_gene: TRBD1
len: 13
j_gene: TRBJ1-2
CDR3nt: TGTGCCAGCAGCGCCGGGACAGGGGTTGGCTACACCTTC
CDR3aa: CASSAGTGVGYTF

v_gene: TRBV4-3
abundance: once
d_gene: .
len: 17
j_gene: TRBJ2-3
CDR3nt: TGCGCCAGCAGCCAAGAACCCGGACTAACTAGCACAGATACGCAGTATTTT
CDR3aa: CASSQEPGLTSTDTQYF

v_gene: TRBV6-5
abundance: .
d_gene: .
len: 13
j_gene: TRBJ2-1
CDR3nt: TGTGCCAGCAGTTACTCGGAGGGCTCTGAGCAGTTCTTC
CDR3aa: CASSYSEGSEQFF

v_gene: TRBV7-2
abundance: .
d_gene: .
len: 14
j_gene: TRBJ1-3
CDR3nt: TGTGCCAGCAATCACGGATACTCTGGAAACACCATATATTTT
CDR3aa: CASNHGYSGNTIYF

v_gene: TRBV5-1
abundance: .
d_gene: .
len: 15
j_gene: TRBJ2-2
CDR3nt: TGCGCCAGCAGCTTTTCAGGGACGAACACCGGGGAGCTGTTTTTT
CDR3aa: CASSFSGTNTGELFF

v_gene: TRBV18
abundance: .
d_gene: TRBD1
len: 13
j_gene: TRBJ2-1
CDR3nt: TGTGCCAGCTTGGGACAGGGGTATCATGAGCAGTTCTTC
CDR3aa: CASLGQGYHEQFF

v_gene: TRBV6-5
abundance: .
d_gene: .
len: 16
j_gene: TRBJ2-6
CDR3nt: TGTGCCAGCAGTTACACTTTAGGGGTGGGGGCCAACGTCCTGACTTTC
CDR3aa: CASSYTLGVGANVLTF

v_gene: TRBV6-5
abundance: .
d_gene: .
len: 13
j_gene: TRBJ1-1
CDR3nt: TGTGCCAGCAGTTACCAGGGGCGGACTGAAGCTTTCTTT
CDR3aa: CASSYQGRTEAFF

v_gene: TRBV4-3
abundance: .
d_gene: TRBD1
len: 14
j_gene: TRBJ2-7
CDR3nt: TGCGCCAGCAGCCAAGAAAGGGGGCTGTACGAGCAGTACTTC
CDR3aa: CASSQERGLYEQYF

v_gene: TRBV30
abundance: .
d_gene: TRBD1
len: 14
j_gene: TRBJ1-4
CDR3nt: TGTGCCTGGGAGACAGGGGGCACTAATGAAAAACTGTTTTTT
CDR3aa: CAWETGGTNEKLFF

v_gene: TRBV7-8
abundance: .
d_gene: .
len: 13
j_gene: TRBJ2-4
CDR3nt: TGTGCCAGCGGGGGTCTAGCCAAAAACATTCAGTACTTC
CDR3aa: CASGGLAKNIQYF

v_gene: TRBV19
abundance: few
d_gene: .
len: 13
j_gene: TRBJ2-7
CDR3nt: TGTGCCAGTAGAAAAGCTGGGGGGTACGAGCAGTACTTC
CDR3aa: CASRKAGGYEQYF

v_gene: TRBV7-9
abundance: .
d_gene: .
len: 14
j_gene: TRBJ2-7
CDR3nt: TGTGCCAGCAGCTTAAGCTCAGGCAGCTACGAGCAGTACTTC
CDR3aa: CASSLSSGSYEQYF

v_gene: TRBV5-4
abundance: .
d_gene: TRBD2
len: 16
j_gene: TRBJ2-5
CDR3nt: TGTGCCAGCGCCCTAGGACTAGCGGGGGCGCAAGAGACCCAGTACTTC
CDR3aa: CASALGLAGAQETQYF

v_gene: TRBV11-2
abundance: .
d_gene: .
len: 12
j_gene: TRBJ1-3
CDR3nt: TGTGCCAGCATACACTCTGGAAACACCATATATTTT
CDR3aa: CASIHSGNTIYF

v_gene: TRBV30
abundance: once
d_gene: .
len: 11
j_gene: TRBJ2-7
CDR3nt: TGTGCCTGGTCAACAGGCTACGAGCAGTACTTC
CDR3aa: CAWSTGYEQYF

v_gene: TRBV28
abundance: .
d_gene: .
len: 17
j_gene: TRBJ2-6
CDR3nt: TGTGCCAGCAGTTCCCTCGGGTCCAACTCTGGGGCCAACGTCCTGACTTTC
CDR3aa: CASSSLGSNSGANVLTF

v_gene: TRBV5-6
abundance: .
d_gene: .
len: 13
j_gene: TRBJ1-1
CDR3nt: TGTGCCAGCAGCGGGATGATGAACACTGAAGCTTTCTTT
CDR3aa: CASSGMMNTEAFF

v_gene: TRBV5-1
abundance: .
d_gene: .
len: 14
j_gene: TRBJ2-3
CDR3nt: TGCGCCAGCAGCTTCGAACAGCCCACAGATACGCAGTATTTT
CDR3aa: CASSFEQPTDTQYF

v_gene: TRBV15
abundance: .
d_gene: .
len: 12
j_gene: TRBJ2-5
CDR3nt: TGTGCCACCAGTAGACCACAAGAGACCCAGTACTTC
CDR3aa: CATSRPQETQYF

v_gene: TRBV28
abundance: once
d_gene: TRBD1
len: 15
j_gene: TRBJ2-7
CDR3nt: TGTGCCAGCAGTACTACAGGGGGTTATTCCTACGAGCAGTACTTC
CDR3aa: CASSTTGGYSYEQYF

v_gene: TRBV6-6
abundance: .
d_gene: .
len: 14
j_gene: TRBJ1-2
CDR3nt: TGTGCCAGCAGTTACTCGGCCAGTACATATGGCTACACCTTC
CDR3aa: CASSYSASTYGYTF

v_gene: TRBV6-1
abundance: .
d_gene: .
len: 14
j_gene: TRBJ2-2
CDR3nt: TGTGCCAGCAGTGAAGCCCCAATCTCCGGGGAGCTGTTTTTT
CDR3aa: CASSEAPISGELFF

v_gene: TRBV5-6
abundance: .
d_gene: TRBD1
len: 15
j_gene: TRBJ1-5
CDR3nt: TGTGCCAGCAGCTCCATCAGGACAGGGGATCAGCCCCAGCATTTT
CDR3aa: CASSSIRTGDQPQHF

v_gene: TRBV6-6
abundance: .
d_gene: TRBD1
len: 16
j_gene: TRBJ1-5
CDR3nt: TGTGCCAGCAGGCCGGGACAGGGGGCAGGAGATCAGCCCCAGCATTTT
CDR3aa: CASRPGQGAGDQPQHF

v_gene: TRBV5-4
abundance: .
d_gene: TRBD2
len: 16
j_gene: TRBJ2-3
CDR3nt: TGTGCCAGCAGCGTCCAACTAGCGGGGGGGCCAGATACGCAGTATTTT
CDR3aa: CASSVQLAGGPDTQYF

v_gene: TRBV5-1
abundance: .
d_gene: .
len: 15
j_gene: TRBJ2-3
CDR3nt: TGCGCCAGCAGCTTGGGGGGCCGTAGCACAGATACGCAGTATTTT
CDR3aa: CASSLGGRSTDTQYF

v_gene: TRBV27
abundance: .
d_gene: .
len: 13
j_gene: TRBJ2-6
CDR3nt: TGTGCCAGCAGTTACCCTGGGGCCAACGTCCTGACTTTC
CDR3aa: CASSYPGANVLTF

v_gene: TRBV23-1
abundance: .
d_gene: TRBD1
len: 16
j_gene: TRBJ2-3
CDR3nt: TGCGCCAGCAGTCAATGCAGGGACAGGGATTTGGATACGCAGTATTTT
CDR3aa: CASSQCRDRDLDTQYF

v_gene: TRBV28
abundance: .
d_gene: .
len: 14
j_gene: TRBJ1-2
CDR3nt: TGTGCCAGCACCCTCGGGACACATAACTATGGCTACACCTTC
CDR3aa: CASTLGTHNYGYTF

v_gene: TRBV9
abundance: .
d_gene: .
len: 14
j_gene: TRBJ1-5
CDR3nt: TGTGCCAGCAGCCCCCGGGCAGGGGATCAGCCCCAGCATTTT
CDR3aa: CASSPRAGDQPQHF

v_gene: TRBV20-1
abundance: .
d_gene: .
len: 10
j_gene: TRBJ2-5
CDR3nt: TGCAGTGCTCGGACGGGGGCCCAGTACTTC
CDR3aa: CSARTGAQYF

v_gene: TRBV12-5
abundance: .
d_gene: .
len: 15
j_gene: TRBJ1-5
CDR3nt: TGTGCTAGTGGTTTGGGCACAGGGTTCGGTCAGCCCCAGCATTTT
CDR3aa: CASGLGTGFGQPQHF

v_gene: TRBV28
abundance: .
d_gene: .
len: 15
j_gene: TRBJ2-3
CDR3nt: TGTGCCAGCAGTTTACAGGGGTTGCTAACAGATACGCAGTATTTT
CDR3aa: CASSLQGLLTDTQYF

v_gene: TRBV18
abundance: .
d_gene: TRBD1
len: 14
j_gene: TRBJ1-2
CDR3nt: TGTGCCAGCACGCCACGGGGACAGGAGTATGGCTACACCTTC
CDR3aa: CASTPRGQEYGYTF

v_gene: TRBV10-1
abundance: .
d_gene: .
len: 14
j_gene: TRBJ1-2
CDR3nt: TGCGCCAGCAGTCCAGACACCTTACCCTATGGCTACACCTTC
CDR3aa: CASSPDTLPYGYTF

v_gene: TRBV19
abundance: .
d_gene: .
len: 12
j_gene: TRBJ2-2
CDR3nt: TGTGCCAGTAGGGGCGGGGACCGGGAGCTGTTTTTT
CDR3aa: CASRGGDRELFF